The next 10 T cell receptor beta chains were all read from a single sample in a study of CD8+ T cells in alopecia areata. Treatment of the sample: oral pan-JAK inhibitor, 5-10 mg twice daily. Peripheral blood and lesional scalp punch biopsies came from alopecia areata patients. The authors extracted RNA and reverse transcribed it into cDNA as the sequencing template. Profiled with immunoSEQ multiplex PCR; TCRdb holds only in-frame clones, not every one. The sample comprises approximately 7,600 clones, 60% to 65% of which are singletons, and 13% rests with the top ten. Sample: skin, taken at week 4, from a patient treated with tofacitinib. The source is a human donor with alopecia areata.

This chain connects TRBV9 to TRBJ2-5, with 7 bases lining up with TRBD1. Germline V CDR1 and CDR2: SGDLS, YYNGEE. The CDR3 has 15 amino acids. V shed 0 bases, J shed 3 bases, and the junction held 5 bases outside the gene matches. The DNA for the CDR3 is TGTGCCAGCAGCGTAGCTAGGGGGCGAGAAGAGACCCAGTACTTC. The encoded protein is CASSVARGREETQYF.

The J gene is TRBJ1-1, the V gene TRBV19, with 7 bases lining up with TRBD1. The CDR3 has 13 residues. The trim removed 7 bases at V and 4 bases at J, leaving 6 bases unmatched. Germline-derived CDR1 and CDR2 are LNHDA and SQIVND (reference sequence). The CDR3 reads CASNSAGGTEAFF. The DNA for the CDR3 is TGTGCCAGTAACTCTGCAGGGGGCACTGAAGCTTTCTTT.

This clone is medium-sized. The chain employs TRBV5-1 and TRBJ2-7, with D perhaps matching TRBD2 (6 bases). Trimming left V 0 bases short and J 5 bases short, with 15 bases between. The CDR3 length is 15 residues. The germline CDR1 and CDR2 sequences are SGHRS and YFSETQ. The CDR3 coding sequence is TGCGCCAGCAGCTTGGGTGTATCACTAGCCCACGAGCAGTACTTC. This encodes CASSLGVSLAHEQYF.

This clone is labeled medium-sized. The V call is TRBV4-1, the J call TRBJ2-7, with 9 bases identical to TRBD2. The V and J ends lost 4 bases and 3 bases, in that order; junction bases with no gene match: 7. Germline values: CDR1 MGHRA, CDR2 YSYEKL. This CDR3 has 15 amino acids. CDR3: CASSPGTSLGYEQYF. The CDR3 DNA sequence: TGCGCCAGCAGCCCGGGGACTAGCTTGGGCTACGAGCAGTACTTC.

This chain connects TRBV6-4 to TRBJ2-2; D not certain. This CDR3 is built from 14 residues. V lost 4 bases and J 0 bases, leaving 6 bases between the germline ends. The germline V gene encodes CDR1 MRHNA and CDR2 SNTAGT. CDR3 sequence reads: CASSVQTNTGELFF. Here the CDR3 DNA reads TGTGCCAGCAGTGTTCAGACGAACACCGGGGAGCTGTTTTTT.

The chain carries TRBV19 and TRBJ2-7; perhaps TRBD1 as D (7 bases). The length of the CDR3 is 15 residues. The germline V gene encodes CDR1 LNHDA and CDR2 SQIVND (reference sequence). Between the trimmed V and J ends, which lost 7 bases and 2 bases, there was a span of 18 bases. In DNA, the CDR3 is TGTGCCAGTAAAACACCAGGGGGAGGTACCTACGAGCAGTACTTC. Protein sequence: CASKTPGGGTYEQYF.

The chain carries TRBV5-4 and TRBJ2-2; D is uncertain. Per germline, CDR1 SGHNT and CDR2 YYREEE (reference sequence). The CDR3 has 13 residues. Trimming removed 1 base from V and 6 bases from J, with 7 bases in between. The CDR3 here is CASSLPPPGELFF. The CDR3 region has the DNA TGTGCCAGCAGCTTGCCCCCCCCCGGGGAGCTGTTTTTT.

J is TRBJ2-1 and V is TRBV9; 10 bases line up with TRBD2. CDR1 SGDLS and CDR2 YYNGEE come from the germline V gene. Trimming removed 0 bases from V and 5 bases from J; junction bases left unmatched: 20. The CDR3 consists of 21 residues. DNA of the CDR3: TGTGCCAGCAGCGTAGCGGGCGGGTCTGTTAGTAGCGGGGGGAGCAACAATGAGCAGTTCTTC. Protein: CASSVAGGSVSSGGSNNEQFF.

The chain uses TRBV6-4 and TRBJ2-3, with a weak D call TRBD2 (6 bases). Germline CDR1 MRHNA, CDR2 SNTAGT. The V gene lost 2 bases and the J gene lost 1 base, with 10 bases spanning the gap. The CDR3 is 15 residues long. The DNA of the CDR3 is TGTGCCAGCAGTGACGGAACGGGAGGCACAGATACGCAGTATTTT. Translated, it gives CASSDGTGGTDTQYF.

The CDR3 sequence is CASSFEGGQQYF. CDR3 nucleotide sequence: TGTGCCAGCAGCTTCGAAGGGGGACAGCAGTACTTC. The rearrangement joins TRBV5-6 to TRBJ2-7, with D tentatively TRBD1 (6 bases). There are 12 residues in the CDR3. The germline V gene has CDR1 SGHDT and CDR2 YYEEEE. Trimming took 2 bases from V and 8 from J, leaving 11 bases between them.